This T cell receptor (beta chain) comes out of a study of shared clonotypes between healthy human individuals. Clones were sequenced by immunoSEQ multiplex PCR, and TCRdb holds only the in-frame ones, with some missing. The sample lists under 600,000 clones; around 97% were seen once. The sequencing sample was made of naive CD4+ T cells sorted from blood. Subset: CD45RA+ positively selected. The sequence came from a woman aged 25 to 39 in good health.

CDR3 in DNA: TGCGCCAGCAGTTCGCCCGTGAGGACCGGGGAGCTGTTTTTT. It yields the protein CASSSPVRTGELFF. The chain couples TRBV10-2 to TRBJ2-2; D is uncertain. This CDR3 comprises 14 residues. Trimming stripped 5 bases from V and 5 bases from J, with 12 bases between. Germline V lookup: CDR1 WSHSY, CDR2 SAAADI.